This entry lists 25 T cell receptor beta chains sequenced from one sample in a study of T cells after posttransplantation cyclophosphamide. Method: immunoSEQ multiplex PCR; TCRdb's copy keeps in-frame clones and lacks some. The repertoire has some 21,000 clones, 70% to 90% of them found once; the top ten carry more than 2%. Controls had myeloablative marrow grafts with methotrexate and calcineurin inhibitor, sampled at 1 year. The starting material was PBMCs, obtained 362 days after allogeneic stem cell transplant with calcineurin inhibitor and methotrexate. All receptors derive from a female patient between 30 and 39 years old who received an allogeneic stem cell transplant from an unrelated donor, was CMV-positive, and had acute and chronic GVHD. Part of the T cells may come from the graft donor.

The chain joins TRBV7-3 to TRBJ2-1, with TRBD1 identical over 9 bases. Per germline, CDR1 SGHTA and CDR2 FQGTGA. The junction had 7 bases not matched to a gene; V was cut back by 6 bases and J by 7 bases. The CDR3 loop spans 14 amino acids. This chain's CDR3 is CASSAGQGINEQFF. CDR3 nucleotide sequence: TGTGCCAGCAGTGCGGGACAGGGAATTAATGAGCAGTTCTTC.

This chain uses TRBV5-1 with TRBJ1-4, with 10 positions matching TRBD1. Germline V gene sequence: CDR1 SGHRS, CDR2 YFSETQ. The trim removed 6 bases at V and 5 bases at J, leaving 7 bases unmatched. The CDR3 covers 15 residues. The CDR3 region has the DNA TGCGCCAGCACCGCCTGGGACAGGGGCAATGAAAAACTGTTTTTT. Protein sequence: CASTAWDRGNEKLFF.

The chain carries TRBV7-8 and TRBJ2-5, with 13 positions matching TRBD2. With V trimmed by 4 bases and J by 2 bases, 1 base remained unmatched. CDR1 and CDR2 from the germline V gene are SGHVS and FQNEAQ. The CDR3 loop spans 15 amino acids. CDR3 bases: TGTGCCAGCAGCTCGGGACTAGCGGGGCAAGAGACCCAGTACTTC. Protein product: CASSSGLAGQETQYF.

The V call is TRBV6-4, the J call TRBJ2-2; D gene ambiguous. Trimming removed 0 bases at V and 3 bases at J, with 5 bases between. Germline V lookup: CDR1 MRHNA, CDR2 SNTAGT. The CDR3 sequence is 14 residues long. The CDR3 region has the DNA TGTGCCAGCAGTGACTCGAGCGACACCGGGGAGCTGTTTTTT. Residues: CASSDSSDTGELFF.

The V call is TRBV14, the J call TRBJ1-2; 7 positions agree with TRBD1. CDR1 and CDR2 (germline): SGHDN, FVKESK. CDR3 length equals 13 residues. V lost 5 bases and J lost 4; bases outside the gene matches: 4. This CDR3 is CASSDRVTYGYTF. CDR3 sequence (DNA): TGTGCCAGCAGCGACAGGGTTACCTATGGCTACACCTTC.

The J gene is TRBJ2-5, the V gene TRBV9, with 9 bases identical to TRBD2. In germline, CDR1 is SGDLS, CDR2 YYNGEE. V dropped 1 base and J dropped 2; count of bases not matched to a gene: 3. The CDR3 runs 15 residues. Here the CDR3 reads CASSVISGGQETQYF. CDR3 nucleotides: TGTGCCAGCAGCGTAATTAGCGGGGGACAAGAGACCCAGTACTTC. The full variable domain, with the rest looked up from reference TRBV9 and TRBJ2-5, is DSGVTQTPKHLITATGQRVTLRCSPRSGDLSVYWYQQSLDQGLQFLIQYYNGEERAKGNILERFSAQQFPDLHSELNLSSLELGDSALYFCASSVISGGQETQYFGPGTRLLVL.

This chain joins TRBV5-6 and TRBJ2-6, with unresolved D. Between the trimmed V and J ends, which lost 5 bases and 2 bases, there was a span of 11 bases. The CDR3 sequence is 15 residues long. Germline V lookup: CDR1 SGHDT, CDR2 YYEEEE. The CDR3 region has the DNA TGTGCCAGCAGTCCTTCACCGGCTGGGGCCAACGTCCTGACTTTC. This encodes CASSPSPAGANVLTF. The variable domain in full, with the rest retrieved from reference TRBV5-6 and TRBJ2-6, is DAGVTQSPTHLIKTRGQQVTLRCSPKSGHDTVSWYQQALGQGPQFIFQYYEEEERQRGNFPDRFSGHQFPNYSSELNVNALLLGDSALYLCASSPSPAGANVLTFGAGSRLTVL.

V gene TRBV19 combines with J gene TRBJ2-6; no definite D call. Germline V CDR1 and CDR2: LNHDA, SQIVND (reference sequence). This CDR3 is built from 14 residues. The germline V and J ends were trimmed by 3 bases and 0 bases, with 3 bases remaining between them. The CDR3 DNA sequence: TGTGCCAGTAGTATTTACTCTGGGGCCAACGTCCTGACTTTC. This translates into CASSIYSGANVLTF.

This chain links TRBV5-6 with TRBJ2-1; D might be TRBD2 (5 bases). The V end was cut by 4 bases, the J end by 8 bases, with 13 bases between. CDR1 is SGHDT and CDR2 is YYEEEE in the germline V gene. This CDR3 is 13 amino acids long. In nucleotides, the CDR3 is TGTGCCAGCAGCGCTATACTAGGCGATGAGCAGTTCTTC. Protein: CASSAILGDEQFF.

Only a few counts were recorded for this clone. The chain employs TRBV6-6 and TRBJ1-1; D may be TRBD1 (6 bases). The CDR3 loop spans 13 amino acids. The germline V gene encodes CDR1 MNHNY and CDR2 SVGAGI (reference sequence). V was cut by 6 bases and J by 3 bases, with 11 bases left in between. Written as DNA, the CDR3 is TGTGCCAGCAGGGGCAGACAGGACACTGAAGCTTTCTTT. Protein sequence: CASRGRQDTEAFF.

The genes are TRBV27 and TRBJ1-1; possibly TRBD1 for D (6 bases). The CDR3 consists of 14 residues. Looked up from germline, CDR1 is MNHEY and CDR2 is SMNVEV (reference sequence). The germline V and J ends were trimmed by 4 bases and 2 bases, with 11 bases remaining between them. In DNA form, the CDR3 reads TGTGCCAGCAGTTCAGGGGACGGAAACACTGAAGCTTTCTTT. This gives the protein CASSSGDGNTEAFF.

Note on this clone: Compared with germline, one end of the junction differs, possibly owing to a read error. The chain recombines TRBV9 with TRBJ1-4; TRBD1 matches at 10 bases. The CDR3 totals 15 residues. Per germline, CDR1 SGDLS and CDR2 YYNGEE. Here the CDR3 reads CTSSLAGTGDEKLFF. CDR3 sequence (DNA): TGTACCAGCAGCCTCGCGGGGACAGGGGATGAAAAACTGTTTTTT.

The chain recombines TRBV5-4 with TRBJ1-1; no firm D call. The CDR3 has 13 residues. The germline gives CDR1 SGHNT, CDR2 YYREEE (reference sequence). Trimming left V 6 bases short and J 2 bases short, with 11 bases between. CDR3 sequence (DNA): TGTGCCAGCAACAACAGAAGAAACACTGAAGCTTTCTTT. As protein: CASNNRRNTEAFF.

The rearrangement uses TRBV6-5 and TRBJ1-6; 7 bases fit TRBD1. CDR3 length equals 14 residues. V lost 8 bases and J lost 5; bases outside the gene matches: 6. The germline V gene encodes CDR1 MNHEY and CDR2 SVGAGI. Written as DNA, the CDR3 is TGTGCCAGCGTTGGGACAGCCAATAATTCACCCCTCCACTTT. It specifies CASVGTANNSPLHF.

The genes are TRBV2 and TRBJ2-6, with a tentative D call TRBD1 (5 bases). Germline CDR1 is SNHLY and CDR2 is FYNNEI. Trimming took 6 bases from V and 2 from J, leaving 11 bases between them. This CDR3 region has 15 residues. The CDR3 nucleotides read TGTGCCAGCAGGGAAACAGGCACTGGGGCCAACGTCCTGACTTTC. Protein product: CASRETGTGANVLTF.

The CDR3, as DNA: TGTGCCAGCAGCTCCCGGGACAGCCCCTACGAGCAGTACTTC. Translating gives CASSSRDSPYEQYF. The chain recombines TRBV11-3 with TRBJ2-5, with 7 nucleotides matching TRBD1. The DNA end is a closer match to TRBJ2-7, so the J assignment may be wrong. Per the germline V gene, CDR1 is SGHNT and CDR2 is YENEEA. The CDR3 covers 14 residues.

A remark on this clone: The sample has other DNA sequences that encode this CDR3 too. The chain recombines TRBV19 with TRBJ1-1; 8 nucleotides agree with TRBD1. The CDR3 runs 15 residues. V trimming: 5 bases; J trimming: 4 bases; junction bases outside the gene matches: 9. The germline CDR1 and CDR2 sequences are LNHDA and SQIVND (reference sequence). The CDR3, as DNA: TGTGCCAGTAGTTTTCCAGGGGGCGTATTCACTGAAGCTTTCTTT. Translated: CASSFPGGVFTEAFF.

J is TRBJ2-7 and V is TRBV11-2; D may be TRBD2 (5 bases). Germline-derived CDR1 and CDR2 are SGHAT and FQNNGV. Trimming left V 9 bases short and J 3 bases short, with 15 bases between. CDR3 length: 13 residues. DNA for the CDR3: TGTGCCAGTACTCAGAGCGGCAGCTACGAGCAGTACTTC. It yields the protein CASTQSGSYEQYF.

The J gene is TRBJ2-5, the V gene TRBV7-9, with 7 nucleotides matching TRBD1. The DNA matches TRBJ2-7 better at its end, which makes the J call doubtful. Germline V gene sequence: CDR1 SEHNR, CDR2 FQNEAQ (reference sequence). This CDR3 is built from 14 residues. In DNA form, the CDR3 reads TGTGCCAGCAGCTTTCGAGGGGGCTGGGGCGAGCAGTACTTC. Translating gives CASSFRGGWGEQYF.

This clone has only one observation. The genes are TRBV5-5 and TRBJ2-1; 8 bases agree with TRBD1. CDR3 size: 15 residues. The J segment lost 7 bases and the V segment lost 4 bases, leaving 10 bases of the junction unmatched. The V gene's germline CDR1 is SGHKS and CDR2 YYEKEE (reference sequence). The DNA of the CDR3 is TGTGCCAGCAGCGCCTCAGGGGGCTCTGGGAATGAGCAGTTCTTC. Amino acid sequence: CASSASGGSGNEQFF.

In DNA, the CDR3 is TGTGCCAGCAGCCTACGGAGGGTCCCGGGGGAGACCCAGTACTTC. It is translated as CASSLRRVPGETQYF. The chain is built from TRBV7-8 and TRBJ2-5; weak D call: TRBD2 (6 bases). Per the germline V gene, CDR1 is SGHVS and CDR2 is FQNEAQ. The CDR3 has 15 residues. V was trimmed by 5 bases and J by 5 bases, leaving 18 bases between them.

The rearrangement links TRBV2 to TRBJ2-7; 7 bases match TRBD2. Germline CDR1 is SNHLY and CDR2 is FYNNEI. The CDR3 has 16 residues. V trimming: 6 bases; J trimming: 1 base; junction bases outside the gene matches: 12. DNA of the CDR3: TGTGCCAGCAGACCTAGCGGTGGGAGGGGATCCTACGAGCAGTACTTC. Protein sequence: CASRPSGGRGSYEQYF.

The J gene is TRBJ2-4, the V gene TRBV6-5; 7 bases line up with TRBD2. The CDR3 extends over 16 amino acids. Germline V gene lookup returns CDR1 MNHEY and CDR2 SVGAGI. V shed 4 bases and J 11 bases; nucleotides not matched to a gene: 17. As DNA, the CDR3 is TGTGCCAGCAGTTCCGAGCGGGGTCGGTCCGGGCTCTTTCAGTACTTC. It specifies CASSSERGRSGLFQYF.

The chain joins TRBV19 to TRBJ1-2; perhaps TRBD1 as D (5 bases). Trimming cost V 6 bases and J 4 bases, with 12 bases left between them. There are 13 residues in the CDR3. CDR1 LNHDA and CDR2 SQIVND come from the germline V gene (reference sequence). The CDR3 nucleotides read TGTGCCAGTAGACCTTCAGGGCTCTATGGCTACACCTTC. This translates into CASRPSGLYGYTF.

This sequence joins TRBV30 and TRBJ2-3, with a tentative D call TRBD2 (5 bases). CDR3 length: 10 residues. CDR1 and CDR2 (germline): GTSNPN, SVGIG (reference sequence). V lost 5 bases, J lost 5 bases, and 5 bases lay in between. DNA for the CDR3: TGTGCCTGGGCGGGAGATACGCAGTATTTT. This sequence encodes CAWAGDTQYF.